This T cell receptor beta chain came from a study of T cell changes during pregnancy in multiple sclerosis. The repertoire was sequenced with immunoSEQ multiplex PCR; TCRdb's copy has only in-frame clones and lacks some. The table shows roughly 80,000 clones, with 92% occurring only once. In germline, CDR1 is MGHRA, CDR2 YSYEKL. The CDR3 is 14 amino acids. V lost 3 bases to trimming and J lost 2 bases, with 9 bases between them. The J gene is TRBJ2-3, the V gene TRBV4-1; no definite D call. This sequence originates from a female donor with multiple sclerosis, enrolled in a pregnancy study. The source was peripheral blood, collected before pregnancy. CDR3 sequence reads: CASSQRLYTDTQYF. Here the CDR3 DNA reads TGCGCCAGCAGCCAGAGACTTTACACAGATACGCAGTATTTT.